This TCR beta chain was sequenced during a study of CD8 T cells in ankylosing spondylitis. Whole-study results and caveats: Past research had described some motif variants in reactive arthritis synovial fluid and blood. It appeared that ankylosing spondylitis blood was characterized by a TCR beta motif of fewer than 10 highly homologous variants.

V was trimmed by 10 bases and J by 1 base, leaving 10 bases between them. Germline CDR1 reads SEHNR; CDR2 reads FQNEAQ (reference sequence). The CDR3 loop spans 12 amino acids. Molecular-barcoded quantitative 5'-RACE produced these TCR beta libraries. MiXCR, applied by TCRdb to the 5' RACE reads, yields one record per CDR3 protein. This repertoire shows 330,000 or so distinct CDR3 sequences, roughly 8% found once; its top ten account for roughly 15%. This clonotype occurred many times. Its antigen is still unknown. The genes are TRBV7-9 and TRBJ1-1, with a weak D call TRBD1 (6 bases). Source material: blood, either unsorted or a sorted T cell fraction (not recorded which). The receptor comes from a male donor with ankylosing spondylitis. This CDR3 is CATGGQNTEAFF. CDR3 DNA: TGTGCCACCGGGGGGCAGAACACTGAAGCTTTCTTT.